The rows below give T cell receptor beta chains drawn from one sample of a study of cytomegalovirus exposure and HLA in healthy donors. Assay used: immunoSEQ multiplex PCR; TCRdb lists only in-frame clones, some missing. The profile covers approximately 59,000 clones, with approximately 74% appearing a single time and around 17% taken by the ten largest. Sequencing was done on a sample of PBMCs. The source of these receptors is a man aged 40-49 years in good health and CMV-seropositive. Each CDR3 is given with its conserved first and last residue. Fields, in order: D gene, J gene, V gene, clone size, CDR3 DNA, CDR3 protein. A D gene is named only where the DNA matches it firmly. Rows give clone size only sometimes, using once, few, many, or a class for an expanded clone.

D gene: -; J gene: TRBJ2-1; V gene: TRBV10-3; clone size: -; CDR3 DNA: TGTGCCATCAGTGTATACTCCGGACCGACGGGAGACAATGAGCAGTTCTTC; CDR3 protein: CAISVYSGPTGDNEQFF
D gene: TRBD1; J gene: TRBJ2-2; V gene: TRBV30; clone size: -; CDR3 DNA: TGTGCCTTCCGGACAGGCACCATAGGGGAGCTGTTTTTT; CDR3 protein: CAFRTGTIGELFF
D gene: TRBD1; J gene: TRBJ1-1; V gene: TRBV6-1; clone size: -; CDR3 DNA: TGTGCCAGCAGTAAGGGACAGGGCACTGAAGCTTTCTTT; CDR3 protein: CASSKGQGTEAFF
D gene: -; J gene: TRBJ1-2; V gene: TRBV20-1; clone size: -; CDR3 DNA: TGCAGTGCTAGCTTGGAGTACGGCTACACCTTC; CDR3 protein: CSASLEYGYTF
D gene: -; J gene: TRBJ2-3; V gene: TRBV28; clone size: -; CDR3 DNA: TGTGCCAGCCGGGACTCCCCTAGCACAGATACGCAGTATTTT; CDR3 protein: CASRDSPSTDTQYF
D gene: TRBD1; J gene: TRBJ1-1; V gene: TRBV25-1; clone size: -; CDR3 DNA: TGTGCCAGCAGAGAGACAGGGATTAACACTGAAGCTTTCTTT; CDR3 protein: CASRETGINTEAFF
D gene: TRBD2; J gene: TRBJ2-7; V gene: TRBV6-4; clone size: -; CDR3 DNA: TGTGCCAGCAGCTGGGGGGGGAACCATTACGAGCAGTACTTC; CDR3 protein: CASSWGGNHYEQYF
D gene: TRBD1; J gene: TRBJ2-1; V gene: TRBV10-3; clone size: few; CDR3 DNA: TGTGCCATCAAGGGGGCCGGGACAGGGGGCGTTGAGCAGTTCTTC; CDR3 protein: CAIKGAGTGGVEQFF
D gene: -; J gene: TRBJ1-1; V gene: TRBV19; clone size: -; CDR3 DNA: TGTGCCAGTAGTATTGGGCAGAACACTGAAGCTTTCTTT; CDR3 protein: CASSIGQNTEAFF
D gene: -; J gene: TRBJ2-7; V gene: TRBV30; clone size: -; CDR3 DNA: TGTGCCTGGAGTGTACACCCCCAGGGGGGCCACGAGCAGTACTTC; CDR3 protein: CAWSVHPQGGHEQYF
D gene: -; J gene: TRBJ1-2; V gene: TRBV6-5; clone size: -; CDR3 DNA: TGTGCCACCAGTACTAATCCGGGGAATTTTGGCTACACCTTC; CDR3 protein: CATSTNPGNFGYTF
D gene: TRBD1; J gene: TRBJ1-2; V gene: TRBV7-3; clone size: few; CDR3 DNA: TGTGCCAGCAGCTGGGACAGGGGTGATGGCTACACCTTC; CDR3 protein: CASSWDRGDGYTF
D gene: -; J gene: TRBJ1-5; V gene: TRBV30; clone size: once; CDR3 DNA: TGTGCCTGGACGGGTGGGCAGGGTTATCAGCCCCAGCATTTT; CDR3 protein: CAWTGGQGYQPQHF
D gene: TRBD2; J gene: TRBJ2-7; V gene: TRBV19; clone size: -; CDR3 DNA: TGTGCCAGTAGATGGGGACTAGCGGACTCCTACGAGCAGTACTTC; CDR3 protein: CASRWGLADSYEQYF
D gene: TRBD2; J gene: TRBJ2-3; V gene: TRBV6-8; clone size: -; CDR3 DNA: TGTGCCAGCAGTTACTCGAGAGCGGGAGGTAGCACAGATACGCAGTATTTT; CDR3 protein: CASSYSRAGGSTDTQYF
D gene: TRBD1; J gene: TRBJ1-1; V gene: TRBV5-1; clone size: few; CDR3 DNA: TGCGCCAGCAGCCGGACAGGGGTGTTTATGACTGAAGCTTTCTTT; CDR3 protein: CASSRTGVFMTEAFF
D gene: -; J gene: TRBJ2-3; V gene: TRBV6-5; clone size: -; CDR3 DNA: TGTGCCAGCAGTCGCGGATGGGGCACAGATACGCAGTATTTT; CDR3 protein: CASSRGWGTDTQYF
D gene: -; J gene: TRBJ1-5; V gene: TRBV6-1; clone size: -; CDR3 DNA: TGTGCCAGCAGACACCCATATAGCAATCAGCCCCAGCATTTT; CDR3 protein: CASRHPYSNQPQHF
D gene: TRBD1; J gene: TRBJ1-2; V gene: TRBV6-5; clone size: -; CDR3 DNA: TGTGCCAGCTTCTATCGGACAGGGAATGGCTACACCTTC; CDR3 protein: CASFYRTGNGYTF
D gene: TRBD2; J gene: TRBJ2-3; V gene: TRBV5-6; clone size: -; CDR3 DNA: TGTGCCAGCAGCTTGGTCAGGGACGGGGGGGGAGTCACAGATACGCAGTATTTT; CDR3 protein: CASSLVRDGGGVTDTQYF
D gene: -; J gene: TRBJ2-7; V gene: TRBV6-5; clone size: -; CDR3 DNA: TGTGCCAGCACCTCGTCGTCGGCGGTTACCTACGAGCAGTACTTC; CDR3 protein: CASTSSSAVTYEQYF
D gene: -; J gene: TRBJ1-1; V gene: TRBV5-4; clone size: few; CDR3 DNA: TGTGCCAGCAGTCCCGGGGGATCGACTGAAGCTTTCTTT; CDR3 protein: CASSPGGSTEAFF
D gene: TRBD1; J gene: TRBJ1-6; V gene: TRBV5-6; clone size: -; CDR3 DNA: TGTGCCAGCAGCATTAACAGGGGACAGCCCCTCCACTTT; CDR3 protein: CASSINRGQPLHF
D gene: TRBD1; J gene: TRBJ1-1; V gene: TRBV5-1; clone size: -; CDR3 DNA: TGCGCCAGCAGCCCCGGACAGGGGGGTGAAGCTTTCTTT; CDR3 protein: CASSPGQGGEAFF
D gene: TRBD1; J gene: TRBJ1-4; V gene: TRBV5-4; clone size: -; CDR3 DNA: TGTGCCAGCAGCTTGTTGGGCAGGGGGCGTGAAAAACTGTTTTTT; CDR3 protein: CASSLLGRGREKLFF
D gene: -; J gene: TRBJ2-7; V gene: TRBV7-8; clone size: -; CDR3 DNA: TGTGCCAGCAGCTTAGTCAGGGACGAGCAGTACTTC; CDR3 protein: CASSLVRDEQYF
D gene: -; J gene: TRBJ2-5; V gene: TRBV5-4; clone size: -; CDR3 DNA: TGTGCCAGCAGCTGGTGGGGGGGGGCAGAGACCCAGTACTTC; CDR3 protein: CASSWWGGAETQYF
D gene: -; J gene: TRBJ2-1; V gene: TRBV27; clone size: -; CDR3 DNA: TGTGCCAGCAGTTTATCGGGGTTTGTAGACTACTCCTACAATGAGCAGTTCTTC; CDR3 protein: CASSLSGFVDYSYNEQFF
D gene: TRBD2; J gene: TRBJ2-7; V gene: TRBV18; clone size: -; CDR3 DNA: TGTGCCAGCTCACCCACCGGGACTAGTATTTACGAGCAGTACTTC; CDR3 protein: CASSPTGTSIYEQYF
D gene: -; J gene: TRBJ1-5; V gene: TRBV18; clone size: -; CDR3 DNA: TGTGCCAGCTCACCGAACATGGACAGAGATCAGCCCCAGCATTTT; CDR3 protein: CASSPNMDRDQPQHF
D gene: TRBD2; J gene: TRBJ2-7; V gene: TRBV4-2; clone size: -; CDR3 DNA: TGTGCCAGCAGCACTAGCGGGACGGACGAGCAGTACTTC; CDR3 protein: CASSTSGTDEQYF
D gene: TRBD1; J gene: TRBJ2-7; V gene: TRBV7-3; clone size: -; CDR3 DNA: TGTGCCAGCAGCCGACCGGGACAGGGATCCTACGAGCAGTACTTC; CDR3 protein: CASSRPGQGSYEQYF
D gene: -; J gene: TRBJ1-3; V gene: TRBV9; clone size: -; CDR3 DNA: TGTGCCAGCAGCCCCCCCGGCTCTGGAAACACCATATATTTT; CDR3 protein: CASSPPGSGNTIYF
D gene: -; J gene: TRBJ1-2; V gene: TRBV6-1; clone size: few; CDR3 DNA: TGTGCCAGCAGAAACAGGTTTGGCTACACCTTC; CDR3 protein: CASRNRFGYTF
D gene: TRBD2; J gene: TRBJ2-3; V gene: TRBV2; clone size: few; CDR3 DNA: TGTGCCAGCAGTGATGGAGCGGGGGGTCGGTCTGGGTTGTATTTT; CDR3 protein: CASSDGAGGRSGLYF
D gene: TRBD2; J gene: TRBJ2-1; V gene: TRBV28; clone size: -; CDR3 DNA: TGTGCCAGCAGTTCTAGCGGGAGTAATGAGCAGTTCTTC; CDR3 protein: CASSSSGSNEQFF
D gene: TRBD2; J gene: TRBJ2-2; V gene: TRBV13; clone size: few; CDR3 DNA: TGTGCCAGCAGCGTAACTAGCGGTTCGAACACCGGGGAGCTGTTTTTT; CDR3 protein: CASSVTSGSNTGELFF
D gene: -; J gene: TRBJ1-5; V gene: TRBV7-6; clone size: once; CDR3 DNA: TGTGCCAGCAGCTTAAGTCAGGGTCAGCCCCAGCATTTT; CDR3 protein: CASSLSQGQPQHF
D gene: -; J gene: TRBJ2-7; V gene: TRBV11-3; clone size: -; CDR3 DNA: TGTGCCAGCAGCTTAGGGACAGTTGGGGTATACGAGCAGTACTTC; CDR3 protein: CASSLGTVGVYEQYF
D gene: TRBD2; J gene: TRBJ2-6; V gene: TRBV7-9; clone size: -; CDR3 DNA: TGTGCCGCGGGGGGAGAGGCCTCTGGGGCCAACGTCCTGACTTTC; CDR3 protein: CAAGGEASGANVLTF
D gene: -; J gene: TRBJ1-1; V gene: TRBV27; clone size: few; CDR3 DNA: TGTGCCAGCAGTTTAGAGGGTGCTGCTTTCTTT; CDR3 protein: CASSLEGAAFF
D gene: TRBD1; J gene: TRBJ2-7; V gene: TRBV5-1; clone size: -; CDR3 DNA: TGCGCCAGCAGCTTGGAACAGGGGGCCGACGAGCAGTACTTC; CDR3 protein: CASSLEQGADEQYF
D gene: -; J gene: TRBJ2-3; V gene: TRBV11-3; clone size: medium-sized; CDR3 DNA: TGTGCCAGCAGCTTAACCACTAGCACAGATACGCAGTATTTT; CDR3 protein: CASSLTTSTDTQYF
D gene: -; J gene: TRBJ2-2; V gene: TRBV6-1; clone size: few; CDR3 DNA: TGTGCCAGCGGAGGGCAGGAAGGACCCGGGGAGCTGTTTTTT; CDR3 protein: CASGGQEGPGELFF
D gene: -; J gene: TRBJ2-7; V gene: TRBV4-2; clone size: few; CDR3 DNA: TGTGCCAGCAGCCAACCACGCACAGGGCTAAGCTCCTACGAGCAGTACTTC; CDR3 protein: CASSQPRTGLSSYEQYF
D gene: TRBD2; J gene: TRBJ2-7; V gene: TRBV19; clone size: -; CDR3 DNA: TGTGCCAGTAGTGCGGAACTAGCGGGAGATTACGAGCAGTACTTC; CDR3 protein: CASSAELAGDYEQYF
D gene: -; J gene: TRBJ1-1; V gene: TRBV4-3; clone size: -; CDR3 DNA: TGCGCCAGCAGCCCCACACACAGGTCCTACACTGAAGCTTTCTTT; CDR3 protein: CASSPTHRSYTEAFF
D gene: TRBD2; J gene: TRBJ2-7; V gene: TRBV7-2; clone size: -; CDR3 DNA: TGTGCCAGCAGCTTCAGCGGTCTAGCGGAAATGTCCTACGAGCAGTACTTC; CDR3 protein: CASSFSGLAEMSYEQYF
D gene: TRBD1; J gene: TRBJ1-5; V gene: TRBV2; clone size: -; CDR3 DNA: TGTGCCAGCAGTCCGGACAGGGGTTATAACAATCAGCCCCAGCATTTT; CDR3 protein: CASSPDRGYNNQPQHF
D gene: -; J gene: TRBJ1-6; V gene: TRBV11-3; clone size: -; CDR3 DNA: TGTGCCAGCAGCTTAGTCGGGTCACCCCTCCACTTT; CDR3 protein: CASSLVGSPLHF
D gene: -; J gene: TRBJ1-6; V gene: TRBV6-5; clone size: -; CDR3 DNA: TGTGCCAGCAGTAACCCAGGGTTGACATCACCCCTCCACTTT; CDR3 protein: CASSNPGLTSPLHF
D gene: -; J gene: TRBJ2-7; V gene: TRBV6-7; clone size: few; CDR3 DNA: TGTGCCAGCAGTACCCAGACTTCGAACCTCTACGAGCAGTACTTC; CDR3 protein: CASSTQTSNLYEQYF
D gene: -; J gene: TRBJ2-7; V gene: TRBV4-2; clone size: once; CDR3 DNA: TGTGCCAGCAGCCAAGCTCTCGGGACTCCCCCGCGCCACTACGAGCAGTACTTC; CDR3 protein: CASSQALGTPPRHYEQYF